In its sample, the clone carrying this TCR beta chain was seen many times. The data originate from a study of tumor-infiltrating lymphocytes in oesophageal squamous cell carcinoma. The CDR3 runs to 15 residues. The germline V and J ends were trimmed by 5 bases and 0 bases, with 14 bases remaining between them. In germline, CDR1 is MNHEY, CDR2 SMNVEV (reference sequence). TCRdb itself ran the PCR reads through MiXCR, one entry per CDR3 protein. Among fewer than 15,000 distinct CDR3 sequences listed, 51% were seen once. This sequence joins TRBV27 and TRBJ2-7; D gene uncertain. Sequencing was done on a sample of blood. The source of this sequence is a female donor with esophageal squamous cell carcinoma. The chain's CDR3 is CASSPARVNSYEQYF. The CDR3 nucleotides are TGTGCCAGCAGTCCAGCCCGAGTAAACTCCTACGAGCAGTACTTC.